Below, one T cell receptor beta chain is given with its context. The data are from a study of PD-L1 blockade in urothelial cancer. As for the study in general: Males with bladder-origin urothelial cancer made up about 85% of the roughly 30 patients. Analysis of blood occurred 3 weeks (second dose) and 6 weeks after treatment start.

Synthetic TCR analog templates were spiked into all PCRs individually. Profiling relied on immunoSEQ multiplex PCR, and the TCRdb table lists in-frame clones only, not all of them. The table has 83,000 or so clones, 75% to 90% seen once. Germline CDR1 is MNHEY and CDR2 is SMNVEV (reference sequence). V dropped 3 bases and J dropped 1 base, with 9 bases sitting between them. The CDR3 covers 14 residues. Sample time point: peripheral blood 6 weeks after treatment start. The J gene is TRBJ1-1, the V gene TRBV27; the D is unclear. Sequenced material: PBMCs, taken around atezolizumab (anti-PD-L1) treatment. The receptor was derived from a man between 65 and 85 years old with urothelial cancer. The DNA of the CDR3 is TGTGCCAGCAGTTTGGTGTCGGGGAACACTGAAGCTTTCTTT. Amino acids: CASSLVSGNTEAFF.